Listed here are 28 T cell receptor beta chains from one sample, sequenced in a study of OX40 agonist ivuxolimab in advanced cancers. The assay was immunoSEQ multiplex PCR, and TCRdb's table has in-frame clones only and misses some. The sample contains 52,000 or so clones, just under 85% of which appear only once. Sequenced material: CD4+ or CD8+ T cells sorted from blood, taken in a trial of the OX40 agonist ivuxolimab. Source of these receptors: an adult with an advanced solid tumor such as melanoma, head and neck, liver or kidney cancer.

The chain uses TRBV29-1 and TRBJ1-3; D might be TRBD1 (6 bases). With 7 bases removed from V and 2 bases from J, the gap between germline ends came to 12 bases. CDR1 is SQVTM, CDR2 ANQGSEA, per germline. The CDR3 loop spans 13 amino acids. As DNA, the CDR3 is TGCAGCGCTGGGACACTCGCTGGAAACACCATATATTTT. Translation gives CSAGTLAGNTIYF. Filled out from reference TRBV29-1 and TRBJ1-3, the complete variable domain reads SAVISQKPSRDICQRGTSLTIQCQVDSQVTMMFWYRQQPGQSLTLIATANQGSEATYESGFVIDKFPISRPNLTFSTLTVSNMSPEDSSIYLCSAGTLAGNTIYFGEGSWLTVV.

The chain links TRBV9 to TRBJ2-7; D uncertain. V gave up 0 bases and J gave up 2 bases, with 15 bases separating them. This CDR3 is 16 amino acids long. Per the germline V gene, CDR1 is SGDLS and CDR2 is YYNGEE. CDR3 loop: CASSVEASGLTYEQYF. Written as DNA, the CDR3 is TGTGCCAGCAGCGTAGAGGCGTCGGGTCTAACCTACGAGCAGTACTTC. Full variable domain (rest looked up from reference TRBV9 and TRBJ2-7): DSGVTQTPKHLITATGQRVTLRCSPRSGDLSVYWYQQSLDQGLQFLIQYYNGEERAKGNILERFSAQQFPDLHSELNLSSLELGDSALYFCASSVEASGLTYEQYFGPGTRLTVT.

The chain recombines TRBV6-5 with TRBJ2-7, with a possible D match to TRBD1 (5 bases). The CDR3 totals 13 residues. V shed 10 bases and J shed 4 bases, with 17 bases lying between them. Germline values: CDR1 MNHEY, CDR2 SVGAGI. The CDR3 is CATCQGSRYEQYF. In DNA, the CDR3 is TGTGCCACCTGTCAGGGTTCACGTTACGAGCAGTACTTC.

The chain combines TRBV11-2 with TRBJ2-2; no reliable D call. This CDR3 contains 13 residues. Germline V CDR1 and CDR2: SGHAT, FQNNGV. V was trimmed by 5 bases and J by 7 bases, leaving 11 bases between them. The CDR3 is CASSRRLGGELFF. For the CDR3, the DNA is TGTGCCAGCAGCCGCCGTTTGGGCGGGGAGCTGTTTTTT.

V is TRBV19 and J is TRBJ1-2; D remains unclear. This CDR3 has 13 amino acids. V was cut by 7 bases and J by 7 bases, with 16 bases left in between. Germline CDR1 and CDR2: LNHDA and SQIVND (reference sequence). The CDR3: CASKAFVIGGYTF. CDR3 DNA: TGTGCCAGTAAGGCCTTCGTCATAGGTGGCTACACCTTC.

The chain employs TRBV2 and TRBJ2-1; the D gene is possibly TRBD1 (6 bases). The CDR3 sequence is 13 residues long. Germline loops: CDR1 SNHLY, CDR2 FYNNEI. V lost 7 bases and J 6 bases, leaving 13 bases between the germline ends. The chain's CDR3 is CASTSWGPNEQFF. In DNA, the CDR3 is TGTGCCAGCACCTCTTGGGGGCCCAATGAGCAGTTCTTC.

This clone was seen once. This chain links TRBV6-1 with TRBJ2-1; TRBD1 matches at 8 bases. V lost 1 base and J lost 0; bases outside the gene matches: 26. Germline-derived CDR1 and CDR2 are MNHNS and SASEGT. CDR3 length equals 24 residues. The CDR3 protein is CASSEGLRFSWDRSSRSSYNEQFF. As DNA, the CDR3 is TGTGCCAGCAGTGAAGGGTTGAGGTTCAGTTGGGACAGGAGTAGCCGGAGCTCCTACAATGAGCAGTTCTTC.

This chain connects TRBV7-9 to TRBJ1-2; D call uncertain. Germline-derived CDR1 and CDR2 are SEHNR and FQNEAQ (reference sequence). The V and J ends lost 5 bases and 5 bases respectively, with 9 bases between them. The CDR3 length is 12 residues. CDR3 nucleotides: TGTGCCAGCAGCCCCGGACCTTATGGCTACACCTTC. Encoded protein: CASSPGPYGYTF.

The CDR3 DNA is TGCGCCAGCAGCGACTGGACAGGGGGCGAGCAGTACTTC. Its protein is CASSDWTGGEQYF. The V and J genes are TRBV10-1 and TRBJ2-7, with 10 bases identical to TRBD1. Germline CDR1 WNHNN, CDR2 SYGVQD (reference sequence). The CDR3 is 13 residues long. Trimming at V came to 6 bases and at J to 6 bases, leaving 5 bases not matched to a gene.

Only a few counts were recorded for this clone. This specimen includes other DNA sequences encoding the same CDR3. The CDR3 DNA reads TGTGCCAGCAGCTTAGATACGGCTAGCTCCTACGAGCAGTACTTC. Translating it yields CASSLDTASSYEQYF. The rearrangement uses TRBV11-1 and TRBJ2-7; no clear D. CDR3 length equals 15 residues. Germline V gene lookup returns CDR1 SGHAT and CDR2 FQDESV (reference sequence). V was trimmed by 1 base and J by 0 bases, leaving 10 bases between them.

The chain carries TRBV6-1 and TRBJ1-2; 7 bases are a match to TRBD1. The CDR3 is made up of 15 amino acids. Unmatched junction bases numbered 5, after V lost 0 bases and J lost 4 bases. Germline V lookup: CDR1 MNHNS, CDR2 SASEGT. CDR3 nucleotide sequence: TGTGCCAGCAGTGAAGCGGAGGAGGGGGCCTATGGCTACACCTTC. This translates into CASSEAEEGAYGYTF.

The CDR3 DNA follows: TGTGCCACAACCGCTAATTTTGGGGAGCAGTACTTC. This translates into CATTANFGEQYF. The J gene is TRBJ2-7, the V gene TRBV10-3; D not certain. V lost 10 bases, J lost 7 bases, and 17 bases lay in between. CDR3 length equals 12 residues. Germline CDR1 and CDR2: ENHRY and SYGVKD.

This clone was seen a single time. The V gene is TRBV6-5, the J gene TRBJ2-2; 13 bases line up with TRBD2. CDR1 and CDR2 (germline): MNHEY, SVGAGI. Trimming at V came to 7 bases and at J to 6 bases, leaving 5 bases not matched to a gene. The length of the CDR3 is 15 residues. The CDR3 region is CASKGLAGAAGELFF. In DNA form, the CDR3 reads TGTGCCAGCAAAGGACTAGCGGGAGCGGCCGGGGAGCTGTTTTTT.

The chain employs TRBV5-1 and TRBJ2-1; no definite D call. The ends were cut back, 3 bases at V and 0 bases at J, with 10 bases in the middle. The CDR3 spans 15 residues. In germline, CDR1 is SGHRS, CDR2 YFSETQ. This CDR3 is CASSSGFSSYNEQFF. CDR3 DNA sequence: TGCGCCAGCAGCTCGGGCTTTAGCTCCTACAATGAGCAGTTCTTC.

The CDR3 bases are TGCGCCAGCAGCTCTTCCACCGGGACAGTTAACACTGAAGCTTTCTTT. Encoded protein: CASSSSTGTVNTEAFF. This chain links TRBV5-1 with TRBJ1-1; 7 bases align to TRBD1. Trimming removed 3 bases from V and 2 bases from J; junction bases left unmatched: 10. The CDR3 has 16 amino acids. The germline CDR1 and CDR2 sequences are SGHRS and YFSETQ.

The chain couples TRBV10-3 to TRBJ2-1; D is uncertain. Per the germline V gene, CDR1 is ENHRY and CDR2 is SYGVKD. This CDR3 contains 11 residues. V lost 6 bases to trimming and J lost 4 bases, with 4 bases between them. CDR3 loop: CAISEYNEQFF. The CDR3 DNA reads as TGTGCCATCAGCGAATACAATGAGCAGTTCTTC.

The rearrangement links TRBV7-3 to TRBJ2-3; 14 bases are shared with TRBD2. This CDR3 is 16 amino acids long. The ends lost 5 bases at V and 1 base at J; junction bases unmatched: 2. The V gene's germline CDR1 is SGHTA and CDR2 FQGTGA. The CDR3 region has the DNA TGTGCCAGCAGCCCGGGACTAGCGGGAGGCACAGATACGCAGTATTTT. Translating it yields CASSPGLAGGTDTQYF.

V usage is TRBV5-4 and J usage is TRBJ2-1; 10 nucleotides align to TRBD1. The CDR3 runs to 15 residues. Per germline, CDR1 SGHNT and CDR2 YYREEE (reference sequence). V was pared by 3 bases and J by 7 bases, with 7 bases of the junction left unmatched. The chain's CDR3 is CASSSRDRGLNEQFF. Written as DNA, the CDR3 is TGTGCCAGCAGCTCCCGGGACAGGGGTTTGAATGAGCAGTTCTTC.

The J gene is TRBJ2-5, the V gene TRBV11-3, with D perhaps TRBD1 (6 bases). CDR3 length equals 15 residues. Trimming pared 4 bases from V and 2 bases from J, leaving 14 bases between. Germline-derived CDR1 and CDR2 are SGHNT and YENEEA. The CDR3 DNA is TGTGCCAGCAGCTCGGGACAATCTATGCAAGAGACCCAGTACTTC. Translated, it gives CASSSGQSMQETQYF.

This clone was recorded only once. The CDR3 is CASRPIEVGNQPQHF. The CDR3 DNA reads as TGTGCCAGCAGGCCGATAGAAGTCGGCAATCAGCCCCAGCATTTT. The rearrangement links TRBV6-1 to TRBJ1-5; D remains ambiguous. Trimming shortened V by 6 bases and J by 2 bases, and 14 bases separated the two germline ends. There are 15 residues in the CDR3. The germline V gene encodes CDR1 MNHNS and CDR2 SASEGT.

The chain joins TRBV19 to TRBJ1-2; tentative D call: TRBD1 (6 bases). Germline CDR1 and CDR2: LNHDA and SQIVND (reference sequence). The CDR3 runs 14 residues. V gave up 3 bases and J gave up 8 bases, with 16 bases separating them. In DNA, the CDR3 is TGTGCCAGTAGTATTGGGACAAGGGGGAGCGGCTACACCTTC. Its translation is CASSIGTRGSGYTF.

The chain carries TRBV6-1 and TRBJ2-2, with D hard to call. CDR1 is MNHNS and CDR2 is SASEGT in the germline V gene. The germline V and J ends were trimmed by 6 bases and 2 bases, with 7 bases remaining between them. The CDR3 covers 13 residues. The CDR3 protein is CASRAVNTGELFF. Written as DNA, the CDR3 is TGTGCCAGCAGGGCGGTAAACACCGGGGAGCTGTTTTTT.

The gene calls are TRBV7-2 and TRBJ2-7; D unresolved. The length of the CDR3 is 12 residues. V was shortened by 8 bases and J by 2 bases, with 10 bases between the two germline ends. CDR1 and CDR2 (germline): SGHTA, FQGNSA. This CDR3 reads CASELRTYEQYF. The CDR3 region has the DNA TGTGCCAGCGAGCTAAGGACCTACGAGCAGTACTTC. Full variable domain (rest looked up from reference TRBV7-2 and TRBJ2-7): GAGVSQSPSNKVTEKGKDVELRCDPISGHTALYWYRQSLGQGLEFLIYFQGNSAPDKSGLPSDRFSAERTGGSVSTLTIQRTQQEDSAVYLCASELRTYEQYFGPGTRLTVT.

The chain is built from TRBV6-6 and TRBJ2-4; TRBD2 aligns across 8 bases. The CDR3 is 16 residues long. The germline CDR1 and CDR2 sequences are MNHNY and SVGAGI (reference sequence). With 7 bases clipped from V and 9 bases from J, the junction kept 17 bases outside the gene matches. CDR3 sequence (DNA): TGTGCCAGCACCCTCGGGGGGGCGGCGGACCGGGGCATTCAGTACTTC. It yields the protein CASTLGGAADRGIQYF.

This rearrangement joins TRBV30 to TRBJ2-1; D possibly matches TRBD1 or TRBD2 (6 bases each). Trimming pared 1 base from V and 7 bases from J, leaving 17 bases between. The CDR3 is 15 amino acids. The germline V gene encodes CDR1 GTSNPN and CDR2 SVGIG (reference sequence). This chain's CDR3 is CAWSDIQGGGNEQFF. The CDR3 DNA is TGTGCCTGGAGTGATATACAGGGAGGAGGGAATGAGCAGTTCTTC.

The gene calls are TRBV19 and TRBJ2-7, with TRBD2 matching over 8 bases. The V and J ends lost 2 bases and 6 bases, in that order; junction bases with no gene match: 12. The CDR3 has 16 amino acids. CDR1 is LNHDA and CDR2 is SQIVND in the germline V gene (reference sequence). CDR3 sequence (DNA): TGTGCCAGTAGTATACAGCCCAGATCCGGGACTAGCGAGCAGTACTTC. Translating gives CASSIQPRSGTSEQYF.

This sequence joins TRBV5-1 and TRBJ2-7, with D possibly matching TRBD2 (5 bases). The V end lost 0 bases, the J end lost 2 bases, and 6 bases lay between the germline ends. Per germline, CDR1 SGHRS and CDR2 YFSETQ. The CDR3 spans 13 residues. Written as DNA, the CDR3 is TGCGCCAGCAGCTTGGCCGGGACCTACGAGCAGTACTTC. It yields the protein CASSLAGTYEQYF.

The chain carries TRBV30 and TRBJ2-5; 7 bases align to TRBD1. Germline loops: CDR1 GTSNPN, CDR2 SVGIG (reference sequence). There are 13 residues in the CDR3. The V segment lost 3 bases and the J segment 7 bases; nucleotides outside the gene matches: 8. CDR3 region: CAWRGTAQATQYF. The CDR3 DNA is TGTGCCTGGAGGGGGACAGCTCAGGCGACCCAGTACTTC. The full variable domain, its missing parts supplied by reference TRBV30 and TRBJ2-5, is SQTIHQWPATLVQPVGSPLSLECTVEGTSNPNLYWYRQAAGRGLQLLFYSVGIGQISSEVPQNLSASRPQDRQFILSSKKLLLSDSGFYLCAWRGTAQATQYFGPGTRLLVL.